This record looks at one T cell receptor (beta chain) sequence and its context. Individual cDNA molecules received unique molecular identifiers. Each CDR3 protein gets one entry after TCRdb re-called the 5' RACE reads with MiXCR. Among tens of thousands of distinct CDR3 sequences, approximately 5% were seen once, and the ten largest hold roughly 15%. These data belong to a study of early T cells in non-severe SARS-CoV-2 infection. The CDR3 totals 16 residues. The V gene's germline CDR1 is MNHNY and CDR2 SVGAGI (reference sequence). After removal of 1 base from V and 2 bases from J, the junction contained 4 bases not matched to a gene.

The sequencing sample was made of whole blood. The chain employs TRBV6-6 and TRBJ2-7; TRBD1 agrees at 11 bases. The source of this sequence is an adult who was a healthcare worker with PCR-confirmed SARS-CoV-2 infection or an uninfected control (not recorded which). The CDR3 region is CASSYFGTGGTYEQYF. DNA for the CDR3: TGTGCCAGCAGTTACTTCGGGACAGGGGGGACCTACGAGCAGTACTTC.